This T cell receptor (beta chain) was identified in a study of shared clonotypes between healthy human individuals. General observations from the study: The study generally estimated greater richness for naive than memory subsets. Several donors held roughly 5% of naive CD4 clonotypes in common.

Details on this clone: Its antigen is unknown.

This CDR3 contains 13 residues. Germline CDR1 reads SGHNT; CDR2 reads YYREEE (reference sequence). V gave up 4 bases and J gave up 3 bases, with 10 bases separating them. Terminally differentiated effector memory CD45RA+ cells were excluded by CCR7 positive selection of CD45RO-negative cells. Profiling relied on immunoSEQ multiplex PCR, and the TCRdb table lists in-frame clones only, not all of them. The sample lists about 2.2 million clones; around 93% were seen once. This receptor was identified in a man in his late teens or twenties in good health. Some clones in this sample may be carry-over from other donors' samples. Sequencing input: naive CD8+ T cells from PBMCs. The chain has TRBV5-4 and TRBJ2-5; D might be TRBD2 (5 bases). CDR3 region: CASSPSLEETQYF. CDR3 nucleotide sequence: TGTGCCAGCAGCCCATCACTAGAAGAGACCCAGTACTTC. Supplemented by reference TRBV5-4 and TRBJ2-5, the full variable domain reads ETGVTQSPTHLIKTRGQQVTLRCSSQSGHNTVSWYQQALGQGPQFIFQYYREEENGRGNFPPRFSGLQFPNYSSELNVNALELDDSALYLCASSPSLEETQYFGPGTRLLVL.